This T cell receptor (beta chain) was identified in a study of control samples from healthy donors and cancer patients. Germline-derived CDR1 and CDR2 are SGHDT and YYEEEE. The CDR3 sequence is 12 residues long. V was clipped by 2 bases and J by 5 bases, with 8 bases between them. The data were produced by immunoSEQ multiplex PCR, yet TCRdb's version contains in-frame clones alone and is incomplete. This sample has 150,000 to 200,000 clones, with around 90% found just once. J is TRBJ2-7 and V is TRBV5-6; tentative D call: TRBD2 (6 bases). This clonotype originated in a man aged 18 to 30 in good health. Sequenced input: blood. CDR3 DNA: TGTGCCAGCAGCTTTGGAGGGAACGAGCAGTACTTC. Amino acid sequence: CASSFGGNEQYF.